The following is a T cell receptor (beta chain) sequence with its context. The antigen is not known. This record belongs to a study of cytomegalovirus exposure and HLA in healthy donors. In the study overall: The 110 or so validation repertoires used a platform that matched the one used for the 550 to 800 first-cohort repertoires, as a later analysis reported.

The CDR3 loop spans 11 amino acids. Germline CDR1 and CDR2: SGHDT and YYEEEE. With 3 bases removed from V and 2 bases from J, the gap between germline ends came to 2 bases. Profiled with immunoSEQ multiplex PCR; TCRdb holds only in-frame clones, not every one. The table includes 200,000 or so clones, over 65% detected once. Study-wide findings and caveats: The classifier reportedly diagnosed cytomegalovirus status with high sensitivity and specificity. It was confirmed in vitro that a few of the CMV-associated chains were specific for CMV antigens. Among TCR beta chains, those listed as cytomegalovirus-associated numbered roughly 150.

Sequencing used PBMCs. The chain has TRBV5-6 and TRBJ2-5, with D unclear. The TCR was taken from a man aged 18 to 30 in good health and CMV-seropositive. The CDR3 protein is CASSSQETQYF. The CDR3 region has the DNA TGTGCCAGCAGCTCTCAAGAGACCCAGTACTTC.